This TCR beta chain comes out of a study of CD8 T cells in Susac syndrome. The CDR3 spans 17 residues. J was trimmed by 3 bases and V by 0 bases; bases with no gene match: 9. Germline loops: CDR1 DFQATT, CDR2 SNEGSKA (reference sequence). The individuals used as controls were healthy donors who had been matched for both age and sex. Random hexamers primed reverse transcription of 0.5 to 1 ug RNA. Across 54 Vbeta and 13 Jbeta, immunoSEQ multiplex PCR amplified TCR beta CDR3. TCRdb ran MiXCR on the immunoSEQ multiplex PCR reads and lists one entry per CDR3 protein. The sample shows roughly 120,000 distinct CDR3 sequences, about 94% of them seen only once.

The sequencing sample was made of CD4+ T cells from PBMCs. The sequence was obtained from a human donor in good health. The J gene is TRBJ2-1, the V gene TRBV20-1, with 9 bases identical to TRBD2. Here the CDR3 DNA reads TGCAGTGCTAGAGAAGTCAGCGGCGGGAGGGGCTACAATGAGCAGTTCTTC. Translating it yields CSAREVSGGRGYNEQFF.